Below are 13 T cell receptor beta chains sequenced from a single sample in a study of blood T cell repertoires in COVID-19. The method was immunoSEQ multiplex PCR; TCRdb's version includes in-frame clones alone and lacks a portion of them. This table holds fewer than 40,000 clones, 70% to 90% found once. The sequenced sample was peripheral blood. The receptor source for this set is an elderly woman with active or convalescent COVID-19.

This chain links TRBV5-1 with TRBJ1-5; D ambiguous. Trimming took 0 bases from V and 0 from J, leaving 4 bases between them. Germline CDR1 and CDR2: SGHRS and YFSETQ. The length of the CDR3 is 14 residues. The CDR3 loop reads CASSLGLSNQPQHF. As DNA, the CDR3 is TGCGCCAGCAGCTTGGGGCTTAGCAATCAGCCCCAGCATTTT. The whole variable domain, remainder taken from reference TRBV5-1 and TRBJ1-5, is KAGVTQTPRYLIKTRGQQVTLSCSPISGHRSVSWYQQTPGQGLQFLFEYFSETQRNKGNFPGRFSGRQFSNSRSEMNVSTLELGDSALYLCASSLGLSNQPQHFGDGTRLSIL.

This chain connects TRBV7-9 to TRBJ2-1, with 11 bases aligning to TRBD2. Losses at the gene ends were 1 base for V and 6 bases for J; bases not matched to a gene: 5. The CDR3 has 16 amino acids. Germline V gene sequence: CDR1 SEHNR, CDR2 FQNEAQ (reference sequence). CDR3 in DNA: TGTGCCAGCAGCTTAGGTGCTAGCGGGGGGATCAATGAGCAGTTCTTC. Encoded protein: CASSLGASGGINEQFF. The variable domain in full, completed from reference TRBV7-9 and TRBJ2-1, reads DTGVSQNPRHKITKRGQNVTFRCDPISEHNRLYWYRQTLGQGPEFLTYFQNEAQLEKSRLLSDRFSAERPKGSFSTLEIQRTEQGDSAMYLCASSLGASGGINEQFFGPGTRLTVL.

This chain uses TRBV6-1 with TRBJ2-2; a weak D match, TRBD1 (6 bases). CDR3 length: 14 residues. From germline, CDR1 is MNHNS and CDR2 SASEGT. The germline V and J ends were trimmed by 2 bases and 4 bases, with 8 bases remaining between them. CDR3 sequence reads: CASSESRGTGELFF. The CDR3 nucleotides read TGTGCCAGCAGTGAAAGCAGGGGCACCGGGGAGCTGTTTTTT.

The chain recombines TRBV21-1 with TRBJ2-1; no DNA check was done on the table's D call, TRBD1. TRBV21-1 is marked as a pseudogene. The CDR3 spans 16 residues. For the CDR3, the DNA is TGTGCCACACAGCGTCCAGAGGGGGCTGTGGACAATGAGCAGTTCTTC. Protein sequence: CATQRPEGAVDNEQFF.

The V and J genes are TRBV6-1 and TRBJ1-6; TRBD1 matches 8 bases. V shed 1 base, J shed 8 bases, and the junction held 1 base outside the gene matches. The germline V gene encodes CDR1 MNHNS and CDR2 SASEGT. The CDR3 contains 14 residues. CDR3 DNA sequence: TGTGCCAGCAGTGAAGGGGACAGGTATTCACCCCTCCACTTT. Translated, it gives CASSEGDRYSPLHF.

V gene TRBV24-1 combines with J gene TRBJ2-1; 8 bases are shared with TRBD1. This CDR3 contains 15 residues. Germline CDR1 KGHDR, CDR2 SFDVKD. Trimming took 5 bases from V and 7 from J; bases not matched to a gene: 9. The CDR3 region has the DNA TGTGCCACCAGTGGTCCGGGACAGGCGTTTAATGAGCAGTTCTTC. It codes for CATSGPGQAFNEQFF.

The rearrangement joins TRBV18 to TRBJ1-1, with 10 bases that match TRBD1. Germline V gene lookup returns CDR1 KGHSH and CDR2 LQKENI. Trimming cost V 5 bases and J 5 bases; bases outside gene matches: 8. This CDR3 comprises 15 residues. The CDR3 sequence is CASSLETGGVTEAFF. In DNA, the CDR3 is TGTGCCAGCTCATTGGAGACAGGGGGCGTTACTGAAGCTTTCTTT.

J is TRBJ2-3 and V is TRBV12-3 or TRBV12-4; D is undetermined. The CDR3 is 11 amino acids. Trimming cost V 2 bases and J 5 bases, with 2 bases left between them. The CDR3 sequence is CASSLLDTQYF. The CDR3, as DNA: TGTGCCAGCAGTTTACTAGATACGCAGTATTTT.

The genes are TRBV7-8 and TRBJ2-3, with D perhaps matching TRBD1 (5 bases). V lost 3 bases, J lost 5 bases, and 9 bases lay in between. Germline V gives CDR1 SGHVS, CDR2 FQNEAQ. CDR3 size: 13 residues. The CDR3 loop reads CASSFQGKDTQYF. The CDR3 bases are TGTGCCAGCAGCTTTCAGGGTAAAGATACGCAGTATTTT.

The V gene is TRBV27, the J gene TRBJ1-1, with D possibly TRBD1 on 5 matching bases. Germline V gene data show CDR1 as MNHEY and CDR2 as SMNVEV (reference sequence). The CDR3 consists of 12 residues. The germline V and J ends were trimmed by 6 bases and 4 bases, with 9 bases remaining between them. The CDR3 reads CASRGQGTEAFF. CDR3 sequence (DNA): TGTGCCAGCAGAGGGCAGGGCACTGAAGCTTTCTTT.

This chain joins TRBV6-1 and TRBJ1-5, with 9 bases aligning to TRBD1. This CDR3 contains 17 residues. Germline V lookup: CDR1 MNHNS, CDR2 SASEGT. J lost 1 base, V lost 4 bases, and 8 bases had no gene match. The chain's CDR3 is CASSALSGQGSNQPQHF. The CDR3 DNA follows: TGTGCCAGCAGTGCGTTATCGGGACAGGGAAGCAATCAGCCCCAGCATTTT.

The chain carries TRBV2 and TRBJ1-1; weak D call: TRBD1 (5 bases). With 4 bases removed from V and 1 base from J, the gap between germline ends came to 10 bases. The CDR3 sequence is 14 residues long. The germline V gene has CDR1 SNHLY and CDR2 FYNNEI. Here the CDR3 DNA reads TGTGCCAGCAGTGTTAGGGGCGGGAACACTGAAGCTTTCTTT. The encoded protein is CASSVRGGNTEAFF.

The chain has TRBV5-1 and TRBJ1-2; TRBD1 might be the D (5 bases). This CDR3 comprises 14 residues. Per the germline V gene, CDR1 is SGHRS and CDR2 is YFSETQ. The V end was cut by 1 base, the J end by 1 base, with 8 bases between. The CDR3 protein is CASSLWTLNYGYTF. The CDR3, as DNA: TGCGCCAGCAGCTTGTGGACACTTAACTATGGCTACACCTTC.